In its sample, the clone carrying this T cell receptor (beta chain) was seen a few times. What it binds is unknown. PCR involved 60 Vbeta and 13 Jbeta primers. TCRdb keeps only in-frame clones here, not all; method: immunoSEQ multiplex PCR. The sample comprises about 210,000 clones, roughly 73% of which are singletons, and more than 0.45% rests with the top ten. The data stem from a study of cytomegalovirus exposure and HLA in healthy donors. The study's findings and limits: One cluster of highly shared sequence variants probably arose as a sequencing artifact. Analyzed later, association rates of TCRs varied across HLA loci, with DRB1 most and HLA-C fewest. While the bulk of TCR sequences proved rare, some public TCRs turned up in many donors.

Healthy bone marrow donors made up the donor group. V lost 8 bases to trimming and J lost 11 bases, with 21 bases between them. This CDR3 comprises 13 residues. Looked up from germline, CDR1 is LNHNV and CDR2 is YYDKDF (reference sequence). The chain links TRBV15 to TRBJ1-1; D is unclear. Material for sequencing was PBMCs. The clonotype originates from a boy aged 5 to 17 in good health and CMV-seronegative. The CDR3 coding sequence is TGTGCCACCGACGGAGGGTTGAGGTCTGGGGCTTTCTTT. It encodes CATDGGLRSGAFF. Full variable domain (missing parts from reference TRBV15 and TRBJ1-1): DAMVIQNPRYQVTQFGKPVTLSCSQTLNHNVMYWYQQKSSQAPKLLFHYYDKDFNNEADTPDNFQSRRPNTSFCFLDIRSPGLGDTAMYLCATDGGLRSGAFFGQGTRLTVV.